A selection of T cell receptor beta chains follows, all from one sample in a study of cytomegalovirus exposure and HLA in healthy donors. Profiling relied on immunoSEQ multiplex PCR, and the TCRdb table lists in-frame clones only, not all of them. The profile shows around 140,000 clones, around nine tenths of them singletons. Sequenced sample: PBMCs. The receptors originated from a woman under 40 in good health and CMV-seronegative. The CDR3 runs from the conserved cysteine through the conserved F or W. The D gene is left open where the match is weak. Expanded clones get a size class; other rows say once, few or many, or leave the size out.

clone_size	v_call	j_call	d_call	cdr3_aa	cdr3_nt
.	TRBV5-6	TRBJ1-4	TRBD1	CASSLAGTDGEKLFF	TGTGCCAGCAGCTTGGCGGGGACAGACGGTGAAAAACTGTTTTTT
.	TRBV28	TRBJ1-3	.	CASSLIGGGNTIYF	TGTGCCAGCAGTTTGATCGGAGGAGGAAACACCATATATTTT
.	TRBV18	TRBJ2-1	.	CASSPPLGQASYNEQFF	TGTGCCAGCTCACCACCCCTAGGACAAGCCTCCTACAATGAGCAGTTCTTC
once	TRBV4-1	TRBJ2-7	TRBD2	CASSQLLAGYPYEQYF	TGCGCCAGCAGCCAACTACTAGCGGGGTACCCCTACGAGCAGTACTTC
.	TRBV6-1	TRBJ1-1	.	CASSEAVRMSEAFF	TGTGCCAGCAGTGAAGCGGTACGTATGAGTGAAGCTTTCTTT
.	TRBV6-4	TRBJ2-3	TRBD2	CASSPLAGAPDTQYF	TGTGCCAGCAGTCCCCTAGCGGGGGCCCCAGATACGCAGTATTTT
.	TRBV29-1	TRBJ2-3	.	CSVDWAGDTQYF	TGCAGCGTTGACTGGGCGGGAGATACGCAGTATTTT
.	TRBV7-6	TRBJ2-1	TRBD2	CASTLGGGSSYNEQFF	TGTGCCAGCACACTCGGGGGGGGGAGCTCCTACAATGAGCAGTTCTTC
.	TRBV5-4	TRBJ2-2	.	CASAQGSYGSGELFF	TGTGCCAGTGCCCAGGGGTCGTACGGGTCAGGGGAGCTGTTTTTT
.	TRBV7-9	TRBJ1-1	TRBD1	CASSLEGYGTGGTEAFF	TGTGCCAGCAGCTTAGAAGGGTACGGGACAGGGGGCACTGAAGCTTTCTTT
.	TRBV5-4	TRBJ2-1	TRBD2	CASRSGTSASNEQFF	TGTGCCAGCAGATCCGGGACTAGCGCCTCCAATGAGCAGTTCTTC
.	TRBV6-5	TRBJ1-5	.	CASSYSEGGEPQHF	TGTGCCAGCAGTTACTCGGAGGGCGGGGAGCCCCAGCATTTT
.	TRBV7-9	TRBJ2-7	TRBD2	CSSSLGGSSGSAYEQYF	TGTTCCAGCAGCTTAGGAGGGTCTAGCGGGAGCGCCTACGAGCAGTACTTC
once	TRBV18	TRBJ2-1	.	CASSPQLARNEQFF	TGTGCCAGCTCACCACAATTAGCGCGGAATGAGCAGTTCTTC
.	TRBV28	TRBJ2-7	TRBD1	CASRGTGAHEQYF	TGTGCCAGCAGGGGGACAGGGGCGCACGAGCAGTACTTC
.	TRBV25-1	TRBJ2-3	.	CASSEWGWGDTQYF	TGTGCCAGCAGTGAATGGGGTTGGGGCGATACGCAGTATTTT
.	TRBV12-1	TRBJ2-6	.	CASSSPTGANVLTF	TGTGCCAGCAGCTCCCCCACTGGGGCCAACGTCCTGACTTTC
once	TRBV18	TRBJ2-1	.	CASSQGLDQFF	TGTGCCAGCTCACAGGGACTTGACCAGTTCTTC
.	TRBV5-1	TRBJ1-2	.	CASSLESGSGYTF	TGCGCCAGCAGCTTGGAATCCGGGAGTGGCTACACCTTC
.	TRBV4-2	TRBJ2-7	TRBD2	CASSQGYGLAGVDEQYF	TGTGCCAGCAGCCAAGGATACGGACTAGCGGGAGTCGACGAGCAGTACTTC
.	TRBV30	TRBJ2-7	TRBD1	CAWGQGISYEQYF	TGTGCCTGGGGACAGGGGATTTCCTACGAGCAGTACTTC
.	TRBV7-9	TRBJ1-1	.	CASSQDSLATEAFF	TGTGCCAGCAGCCAGGACAGCCTCGCGACTGAAGCTTTCTTT
once	TRBV19	TRBJ1-3	.	CASSIGGGSGNTIYF	TGTGCCAGTAGTATAGGAGGAGGCTCTGGAAACACCATATATTTT
.	TRBV7-8	TRBJ1-4	.	CASSLTRVGFYSEKLFF	TGTGCCAGCAGTCTGACCAGGGTAGGGTTTTATTCGGAAAAACTGTTTTTT
few	TRBV4-1	TRBJ1-5	TRBD1	CASSQEVTGDQPQHF	TGCGCCAGCAGCCAAGAGGTTACAGGGGATCAGCCCCAGCATTTT
few	TRBV6-5	TRBJ2-5	TRBD2	CASRLAGRGETQYF	TGTGCCAGCAGGCTAGCGGGGAGGGGAGAGACCCAGTACTTC
.	TRBV7-2	TRBJ1-6	TRBD1	CASSSGQYNSPLHF	TGTGCCAGCAGCTCGGGACAGTATAATTCACCCCTCCACTTT
.	TRBV9	TRBJ2-7	.	CASSVGASGLPYEQYF	TGTGCCAGCAGCGTAGGGGCGAGCGGTCTACCATACGAGCAGTACTTC
.	TRBV19	TRBJ2-7	TRBD2	CASSPGTSGGHTSYEQYF	TGTGCCAGTAGTCCCGGGACTAGCGGGGGCCATACCTCCTACGAGCAGTACTTC
.	TRBV9	TRBJ1-1	TRBD1	CASSSDRDMNTEAFF	TGTGCCAGCAGCTCGGACAGGGACATGAACACTGAAGCTTTCTTT
.	TRBV4-1	TRBJ2-5	TRBD2	CASSQAGGTNWYQETQYF	TGCGCCAGCAGCCAGGCGGGGGGTACGAACTGGTACCAAGAGACCCAGTACTTC
.	TRBV4-1	TRBJ2-5	TRBD2	CASSQPPGGVRETQYF	TGCGCCAGCAGCCAGCCCCCGGGGGGGGTCCGAGAGACCCAGTACTTC
.	TRBV10-3	TRBJ2-5	.	CAISYRDGETQYF	TGTGCCATCAGTTACAGGGATGGAGAGACCCAGTACTTC
.	TRBV30	TRBJ2-7	TRBD2	CAWSGLAAAYEQYF	TGTGCCTGGAGCGGACTAGCGGCCGCCTACGAGCAGTACTTC
.	TRBV10-3	TRBJ2-3	.	CAINSPGVLTQYF	TGTGCCATTAACTCCCCAGGGGTACTAACGCAGTATTTT
.	TRBV5-4	TRBJ1-1	.	CASSGEPEGRAFF	TGTGCCAGCAGCGGCGAACCGGAGGGGAGAGCTTTCTTT
.	TRBV10-3	TRBJ2-3	.	CAISMGLADTQYF	TGTGCCATCAGTATGGGCCTCGCCGATACGCAGTATTTT
.	TRBV30	TRBJ1-5	.	CAWSTVNQPQHF	TGTGCCTGGAGTACGGTCAATCAGCCCCAGCATTTT
once	TRBV4-2	TRBJ2-3	TRBD2	CASSQDATGTSGTDTQYF	TGTGCCAGCAGCCAAGATGCGACCGGGACTAGCGGCACAGATACGCAGTATTTT
.	TRBV7-2	TRBJ2-3	.	CASSWNPGDTQYF	TGTGCCAGCAGCTGGAACCCAGGGGATACGCAGTATTTT
.	TRBV4-2	TRBJ2-4	.	CASSQDTSPAKNIQYF	TGTGCCAGCAGCCAAGATACTAGCCCAGCCAAAAACATTCAGTACTTC
.	TRBV25-1	TRBJ1-6	.	CASSEPQGTDNSPLHF	TGTGCCAGCAGTGAACCACAGGGAACTGATAATTCACCCCTCCACTTT